A selection of T cell receptor beta chains follows, all from one sample in a study of T cells in Graves' hyperthyroidism and ophthalmopathy. TCRdb fed the multiplex PCR reads into MiXCR, producing one record per CDR3 protein. Seen here are some 620,000 distinct CDR3 sequences, around 16% observed once, and the top ten hold 3.8%. Sequencing was done on a sample of blood. The receptors shown here come from a woman aged 25 to 45 with Graves' hyperthyroidism. The CDR3 runs from the conserved cysteine through the conserved F or W. The D gene is left open where the match is weak. Rows give clone size only sometimes, using once, few, many, or a class for an expanded clone.

D	V	J	size	DNA	CDR3
.	TRBV6-1	TRBJ1-2	many	TGTGCCAGCGGGAGAACAGCCTATGGCTACACCTTC	CASGRTAYGYTF
.	TRBV20-1	TRBJ2-7	many	TGCAGTGCTGGGTTGGGTTACGAGCAGTACTTC	CSAGLGYEQYF
TRBD1	TRBV5-1	TRBJ1-2	many	TGCGCCAGCAGAACCGGGACAGGGGGCGCGGATGGCTACACCTTC	CASRTGTGGADGYTF
TRBD2	TRBV7-3	TRBJ2-1	many	TGTGCCAGCAGCTTAATGGGAGGGCCTCAGTTCTTC	CASSLMGGPQFF
.	TRBV5-1	TRBJ2-7	.	TGCGCCAGCAGCTCCGGGTCCATGAGCATGGGCGAGCAGTACTTC	CASSSGSMSMGEQYF
.	TRBV11-2	TRBJ1-3	many	TGTGCCAGCAGTCAACAGCCCTCTGGAAACACCATATATTTT	CASSQQPSGNTIYF
TRBD2	TRBV5-1	TRBJ2-7	many	TGCGCCAGCAGCCCCAGGGTAGCGGGAACCCACGAGCAGTACTTC	CASSPRVAGTHEQYF
TRBD1	TRBV6-1	TRBJ1-5	.	TGTGCCACCACAGGGGGTGGCAATCAGCCCCAGCATTTT	CATTGGGNQPQHF
TRBD1	TRBV2	TRBJ1-6	many	TGTGCCAGCAGTGAACTAGCAGGGGGAAATTCACCCCTCCACTTT	CASSELAGGNSPLHF
.	TRBV4-2	TRBJ1-4	.	TGTGCCAGCAGCCAAGAAGGGCTTAATGAAAAACTGTTTTTT	CASSQEGLNEKLFF
TRBD2	TRBV24-1	TRBJ2-1	.	TGTGCCACCAGTGATCCCAAACTAGCGGGAGAAGGGAATAAGCAGTTCTTC	CATSDPKLAGEGNKQFF
TRBD2	TRBV29-1	TRBJ2-3	few	TGCAGCGTAGCGGGGGGGGAGAGGAGGAAGGATACGCAGTATTTT	CSVAGGERRKDTQYF
TRBD1	TRBV30	TRBJ2-7	many	TGTGCCTGGAGCCGGACAGGGAGCCTCTACGAGCAGTACTTC	CAWSRTGSLYEQYF
.	TRBV20-1	TRBJ2-3	many	TGCAGTGCTAGAGATTTTCAGCGGAGCACAGATACGCAGTATTTT	CSARDFQRSTDTQYF
TRBD2	TRBV25-1	TRBJ2-7	many	TGTGCCAGCAGTGAATCTGGCGGGAGCGAACACGAGCAGTACTTC	CASSESGGSEHEQYF
TRBD1	TRBV28	TRBJ1-2	.	TGTGCCAGCAGTTTACCCACCGGGACAGGGTCCGGAGGCTACACCTTC	CASSLPTGTGSGGYTF
.	TRBV6-1	TRBJ1-4	few	TGTGCCAGCAATAGCAGGGTTTGGGAAAAACTGTTTTTT	CASNSRVWEKLFF